This T cell receptor beta chain derives from a study of T cell changes during pregnancy in multiple sclerosis. V was pared by 5 bases and J by 3 bases, with 8 bases of the junction left unmatched. The CDR3 runs to 15 residues. The germline CDR1 and CDR2 sequences are PRHDT and FYEKMQ (reference sequence). Clones were sequenced by immunoSEQ multiplex PCR, and TCRdb holds only the in-frame ones, with some missing. The sample carries 24,000 or so clones, 86% recorded once. V usage is TRBV13 and J usage is TRBJ2-7, with 9 positions matching TRBD2. This specimen was CD8+ T cells from peripheral blood mononuclear cells, taken in the first trimester of pregnancy. The TCR sequence derives from a female donor in good health, enrolled as a control in a pregnancy study. The CDR3 sequence is CASSGVETSGYEQYF. CDR3 DNA sequence: TGTGCCAGCAGCGGAGTCGAGACTAGCGGCTACGAGCAGTACTTC.